This T cell receptor beta chain was profiled in a study of chemoradiotherapy in HPV16-positive cancers. With 0 bases removed from V and 7 bases from J, the gap between germline ends came to 9 bases. Germline CDR1 and CDR2: LGHNA and YNFKEQ. The CDR3 consists of 14 residues. Produced via immunoSEQ multiplex PCR; TCRdb's table is partial and in-frame only. Of fewer than 40,000 clones listed, around three quarters are singletons. Over chemoradiotherapy, repertoires were sampled more than once. The rearrangement uses TRBV4-2 and TRBJ2-2; no reliable D call. The sample in question was blood, obtained from a patient who underwent chemoradiotherapy. The TCR was taken from a human donor with HPV-associated anogenital cancer. Here the CDR3 reads CASSQDGVGGELFF. DNA for the CDR3: TGTGCCAGCAGCCAAGATGGGGTCGGCGGGGAGCTGTTTTTT.